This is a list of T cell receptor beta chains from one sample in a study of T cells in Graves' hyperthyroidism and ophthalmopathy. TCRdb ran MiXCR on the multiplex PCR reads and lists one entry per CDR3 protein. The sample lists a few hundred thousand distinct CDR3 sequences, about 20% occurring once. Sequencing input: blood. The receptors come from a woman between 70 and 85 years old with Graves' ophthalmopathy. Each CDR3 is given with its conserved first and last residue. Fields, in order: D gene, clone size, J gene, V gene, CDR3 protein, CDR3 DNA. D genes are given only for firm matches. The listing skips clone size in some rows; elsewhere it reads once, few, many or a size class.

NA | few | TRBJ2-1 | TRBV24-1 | CASRGREMFNEQFF | TGTGCCTCGCGGGGGCGGGAGATGTTCAATGAGCAGTTCTTC
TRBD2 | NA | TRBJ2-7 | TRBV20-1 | CSAGTSGSNEQYF | TGCAGTGCTGGGACTAGCGGGAGCAACGAGCAGTACTTC
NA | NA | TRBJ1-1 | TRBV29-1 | CSVRGSMGAFF | TGCAGCGTTCGGGGCTCAATGGGGGCTTTCTTT
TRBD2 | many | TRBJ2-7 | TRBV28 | CASSPPALAGAYEQYF | TGTGCCAGCAGCCCCCCTGCCCTAGCGGGGGCCTACGAGCAGTACTTC
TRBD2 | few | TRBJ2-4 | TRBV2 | CASSGLAGANIQYF | TGTGCCAGCAGTGGACTAGCGGGGGCAAACATTCAGTACTTC
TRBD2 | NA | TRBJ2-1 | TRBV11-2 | CASSSLAGGPHEQFF | TGTGCCAGCAGCTCACTAGCGGGAGGCCCCCATGAGCAGTTCTTC
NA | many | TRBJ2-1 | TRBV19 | CASSIAESSYNEQFF | TGTGCCAGTAGTATAGCTGAGAGCTCCTACAATGAGCAGTTCTTC
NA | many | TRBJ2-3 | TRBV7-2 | CASSLGGLDTQYF | TGTGCCAGCAGCTTAGGTGGCTTAGATACGCAGTATTTT
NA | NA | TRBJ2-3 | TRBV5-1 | CASSWGARDTQYF | TGCGCCAGCAGCTGGGGAGCAAGAGATACGCAGTATTTT
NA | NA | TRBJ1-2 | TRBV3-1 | CASSHGTANYGYTF | TGTGCCAGCAGCCACGGGACGGCTAACTATGGCTACACCTTC
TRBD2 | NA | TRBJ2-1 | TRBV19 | CASSIGLAGGLGEQFF | TGTGCCAGTAGTATTGGGTTAGCGGGAGGACTGGGGGAGCAGTTCTTC
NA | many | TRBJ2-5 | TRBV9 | CASSTNRNQETQYF | TGTGCCAGCAGCACCAACAGGAACCAAGAGACCCAGTACTTC
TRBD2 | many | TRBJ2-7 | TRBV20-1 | CSASPRTSGYEQYF | TGCAGTGCTAGCCCTAGGACTAGCGGCTACGAGCAGTACTTC
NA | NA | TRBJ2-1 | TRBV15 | CATSRDPTDYNEQFF | TGTGCCACCAGCAGAGATCCGACGGACTACAATGAGCAGTTCTTC
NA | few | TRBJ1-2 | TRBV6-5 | CASSYSKPGYGYTF | TGTGCCAGCAGTTACTCGAAACCGGGCTATGGCTACACCTTC
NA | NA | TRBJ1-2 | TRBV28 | CASSLSRGSGQKYGYTF | TGTGCCAGCAGTTTATCTAGGGGGAGTGGGCAGAAGTATGGCTACACCTTC
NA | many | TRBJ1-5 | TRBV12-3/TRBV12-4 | CASSTTGGNQPQHF | TGTGCCAGCAGCACCACAGGAGGCAATCAGCCCCAGCATTTT
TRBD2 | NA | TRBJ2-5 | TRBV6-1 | CASSEGLAGVGETQYF | TGTGCCAGCAGTGAAGGACTAGCGGGAGTGGGAGAGACCCAGTACTTC
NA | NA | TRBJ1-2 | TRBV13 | CASSHERANYCYTF | TGTGCCAGCAGTCACGAGAGGGCTAACTATTGCTACACCTTC
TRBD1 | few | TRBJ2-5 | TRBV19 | CASSKGAGETQYF | TGTGCCAGTAGTAAGGGGGCTGGAGAGACCCAGTACTTC
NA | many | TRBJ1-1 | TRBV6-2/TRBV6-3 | CASRRPAENTEAFF | TGTGCCAGCAGGCGACCCGCGGAGAACACTGAAGCTTTCTTT
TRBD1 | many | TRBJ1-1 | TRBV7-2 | CASSFGTANTEAFF | TGTGCCAGCAGTTTTGGGACAGCGAACACTGAAGCTTTCTTT
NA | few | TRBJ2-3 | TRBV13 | CASSIYRITDTQYF | TGTGCCAGCAGCATATACAGGATCACAGATACGCAGTATTTT
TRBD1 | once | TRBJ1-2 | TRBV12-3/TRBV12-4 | CASRETGRGGYYGYTF | TGTGCCAGCAGGGAGACAGGGCGAGGGGGATACTATGGCTACACCTTC
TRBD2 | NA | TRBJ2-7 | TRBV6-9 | CASSSVKLAGGPKLHEQYF | TGTGCCAGCAGTTCTGTTAAACTAGCGGGAGGGCCCAAGCTCCACGAGCAGTACTTC
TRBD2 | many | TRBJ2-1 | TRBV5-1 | CASKRAGVYNEQFF | TGCGCCAGCAAGAGAGCGGGAGTTTACAATGAGCAGTTCTTC
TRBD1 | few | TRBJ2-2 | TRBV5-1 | CASSLRPGGAGELFF | TGCGCCAGCAGCTTAAGGCCAGGGGGTGCCGGGGAGCTGTTTTTT
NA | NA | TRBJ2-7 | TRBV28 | CASRISGSDEHYF | TGTGCCAGCAGGATCTCGGGGAGCGACGAGCACTACTTC
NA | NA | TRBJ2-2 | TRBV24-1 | CATSVTENTGELFF | TGTGCCACCAGTGTTACGGAGAACACCGGGGAGCTGTTTTTT
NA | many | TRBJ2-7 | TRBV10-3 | CAISDAGYEQYF | TGTGCCATCAGTGACGCGGGGTACGAGCAGTACTTC
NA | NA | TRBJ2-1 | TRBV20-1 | CSAYEIADPGNEQFF | TGCAGTGCTTACGAAATAGCGGACCCAGGGAATGAGCAGTTCTTC
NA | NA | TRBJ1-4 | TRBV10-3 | CAISEAAGPNEKLFF | TGTGCCATCAGTGAGGCAGCAGGACCTAATGAAAAACTGTTTTTT